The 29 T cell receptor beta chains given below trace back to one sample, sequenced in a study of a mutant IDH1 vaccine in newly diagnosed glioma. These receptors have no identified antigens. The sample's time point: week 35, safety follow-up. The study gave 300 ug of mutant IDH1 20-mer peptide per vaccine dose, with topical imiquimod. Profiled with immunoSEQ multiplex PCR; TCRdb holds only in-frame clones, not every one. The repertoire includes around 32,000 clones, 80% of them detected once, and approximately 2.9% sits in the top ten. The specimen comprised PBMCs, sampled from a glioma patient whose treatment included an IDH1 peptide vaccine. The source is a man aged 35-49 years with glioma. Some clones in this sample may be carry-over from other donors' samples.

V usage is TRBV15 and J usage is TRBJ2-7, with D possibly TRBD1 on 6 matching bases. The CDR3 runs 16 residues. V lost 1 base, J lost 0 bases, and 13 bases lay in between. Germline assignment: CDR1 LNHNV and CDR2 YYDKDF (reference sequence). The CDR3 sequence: CATSRAGAGSSYEQYF. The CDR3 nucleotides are TGTGCCACCAGCAGAGCAGGGGCGGGCAGCTCCTACGAGCAGTACTTC.

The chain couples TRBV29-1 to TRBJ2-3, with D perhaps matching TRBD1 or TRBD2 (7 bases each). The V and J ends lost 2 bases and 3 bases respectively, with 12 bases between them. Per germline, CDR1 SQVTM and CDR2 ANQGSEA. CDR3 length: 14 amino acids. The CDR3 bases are TGCAGCGTTGAATCCAGGGGGGGGACAGATACGCAGTATTTT. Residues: CSVESRGGTDTQYF.

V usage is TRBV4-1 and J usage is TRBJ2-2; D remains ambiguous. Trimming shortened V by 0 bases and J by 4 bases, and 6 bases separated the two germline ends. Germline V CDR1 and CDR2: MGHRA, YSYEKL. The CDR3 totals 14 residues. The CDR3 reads CASSQDRFTGELFF. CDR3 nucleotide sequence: TGCGCCAGCAGCCAAGACAGGTTCACCGGGGAGCTGTTTTTT.

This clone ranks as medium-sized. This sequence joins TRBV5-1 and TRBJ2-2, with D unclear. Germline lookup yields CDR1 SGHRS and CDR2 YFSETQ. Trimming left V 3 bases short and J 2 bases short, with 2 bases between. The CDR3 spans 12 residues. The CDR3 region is CASSSNTGELFF. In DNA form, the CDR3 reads TGCGCCAGCAGCTCCAACACCGGGGAGCTGTTTTTT.

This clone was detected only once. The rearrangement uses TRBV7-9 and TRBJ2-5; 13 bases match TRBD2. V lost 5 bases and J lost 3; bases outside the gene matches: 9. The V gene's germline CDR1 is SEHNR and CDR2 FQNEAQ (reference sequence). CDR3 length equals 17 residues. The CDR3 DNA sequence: TGTGCCAGCAGCCCACCTCGGGGGACTAGCGGGGAAGAGACCCAGTACTTC. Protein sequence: CASSPPRGTSGEETQYF.

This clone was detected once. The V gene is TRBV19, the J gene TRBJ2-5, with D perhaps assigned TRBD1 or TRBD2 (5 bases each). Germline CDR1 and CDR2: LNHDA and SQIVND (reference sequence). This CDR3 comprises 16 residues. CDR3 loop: CAERAYSEGKGETQYF. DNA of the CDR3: TGTGCAGAACGGGCGTACAGCGAGGGCAAGGGGGAGACCCAGTACTTC.

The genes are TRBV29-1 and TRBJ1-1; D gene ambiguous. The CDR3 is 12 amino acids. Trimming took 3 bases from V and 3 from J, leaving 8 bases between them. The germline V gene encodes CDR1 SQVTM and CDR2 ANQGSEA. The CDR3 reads CSVDNGDTEAFF. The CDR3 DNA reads TGCAGCGTTGACAATGGGGACACTGAAGCTTTCTTT.

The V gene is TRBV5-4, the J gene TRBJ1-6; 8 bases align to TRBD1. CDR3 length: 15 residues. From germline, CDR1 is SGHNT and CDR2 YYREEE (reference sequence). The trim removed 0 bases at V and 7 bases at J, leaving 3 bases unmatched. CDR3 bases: TGTGCCAGCAGCTTGGGGACAGGGACAAATTCACCCCTCCACTTT. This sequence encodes CASSLGTGTNSPLHF.

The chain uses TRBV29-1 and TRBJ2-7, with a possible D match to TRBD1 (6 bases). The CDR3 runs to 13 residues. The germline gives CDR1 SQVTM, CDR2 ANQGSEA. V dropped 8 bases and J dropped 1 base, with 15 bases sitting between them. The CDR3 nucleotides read TGCAGCACTCGTGTGACAGGATCCTACGAGCAGTACTTC. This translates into CSTRVTGSYEQYF.

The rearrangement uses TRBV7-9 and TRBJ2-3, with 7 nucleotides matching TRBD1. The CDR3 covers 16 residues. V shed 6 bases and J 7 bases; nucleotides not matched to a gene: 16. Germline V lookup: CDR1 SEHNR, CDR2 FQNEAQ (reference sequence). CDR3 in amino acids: CASRPGGAEPHHTQYF. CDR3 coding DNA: TGTGCCAGCAGGCCAGGGGGAGCCGAACCACACCATACGCAGTATTTT.

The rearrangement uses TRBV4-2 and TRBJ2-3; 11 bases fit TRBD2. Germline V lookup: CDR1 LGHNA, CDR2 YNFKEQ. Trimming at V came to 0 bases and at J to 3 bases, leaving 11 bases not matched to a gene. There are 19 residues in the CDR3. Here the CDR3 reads CASSQDISTSGVWTDTQYF. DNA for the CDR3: TGTGCCAGCAGCCAAGATATTTCGACTAGCGGGGTGTGGACAGATACGCAGTATTTT.

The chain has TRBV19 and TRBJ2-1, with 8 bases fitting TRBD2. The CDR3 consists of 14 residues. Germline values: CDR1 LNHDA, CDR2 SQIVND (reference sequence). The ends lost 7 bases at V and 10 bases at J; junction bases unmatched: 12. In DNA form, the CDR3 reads TGTGCCAGTAATAACGGGGGGGCCCACTGGGAGCAGTTCTTC. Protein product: CASNNGGAHWEQFF. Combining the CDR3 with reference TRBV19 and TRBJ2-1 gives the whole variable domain DGGITQSPKYLFRKEGQNVTLSCEQNLNHDAMYWYRQDPGQGLRLIYYSQIVNDFQKGDIAEGYSVSREKKESFPLTVTSAQKNPTAFYLCASNNGGAHWEQFFGPGTRLTVL.

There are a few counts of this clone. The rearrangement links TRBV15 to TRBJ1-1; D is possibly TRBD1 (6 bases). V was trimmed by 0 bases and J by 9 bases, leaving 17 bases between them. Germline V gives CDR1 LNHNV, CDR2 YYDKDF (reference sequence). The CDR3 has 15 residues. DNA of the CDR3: TGTGCCACCAGCAGAGATCGGCAGGGGCGAAGGCAAGCTTTCTTT. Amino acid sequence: CATSRDRQGRRQAFF.

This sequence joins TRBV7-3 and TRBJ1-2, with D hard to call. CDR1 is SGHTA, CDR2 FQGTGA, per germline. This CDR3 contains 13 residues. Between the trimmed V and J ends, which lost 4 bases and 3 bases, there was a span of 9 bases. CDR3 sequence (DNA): TGTGCCAGCAGCTCCCGCCCCGACTATGGCTACACCTTC. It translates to CASSSRPDYGYTF.

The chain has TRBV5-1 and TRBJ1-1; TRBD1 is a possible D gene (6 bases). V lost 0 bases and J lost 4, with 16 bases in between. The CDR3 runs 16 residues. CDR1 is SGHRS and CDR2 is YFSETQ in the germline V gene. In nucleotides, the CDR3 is TGCGCCAGCAGCTTGGATTACGGTGGGGGCCGCACTGAAGCTTTCTTT. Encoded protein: CASSLDYGGGRTEAFF. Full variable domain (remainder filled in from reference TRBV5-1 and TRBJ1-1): KAGVTQTPRYLIKTRGQQVTLSCSPISGHRSVSWYQQTPGQGLQFLFEYFSETQRNKGNFPGRFSGRQFSNSRSEMNVSTLELGDSALYLCASSLDYGGGRTEAFFGQGTRLTVV.

The CDR3 protein is CASSAGTLGTDTQYF. The CDR3 DNA sequence: TGTGCCAGCAGCGCCGGGACTTTGGGGACAGATACGCAGTATTTT. This chain connects TRBV7-9 to TRBJ2-3; TRBD2 is a possible D gene (6 bases). V dropped 5 bases and J dropped 3 bases, with 15 bases sitting between them. The CDR3 consists of 15 residues. CDR1 is SEHNR, CDR2 FQNEAQ, per germline (reference sequence).

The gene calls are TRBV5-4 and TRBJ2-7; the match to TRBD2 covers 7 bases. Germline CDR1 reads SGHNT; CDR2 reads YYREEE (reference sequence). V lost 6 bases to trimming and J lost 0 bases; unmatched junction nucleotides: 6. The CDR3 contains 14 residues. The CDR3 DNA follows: TGTGCCAGCACCCCCGGGAGGTCCTCCTACGAGCAGTACTTC. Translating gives CASTPGRSSYEQYF.

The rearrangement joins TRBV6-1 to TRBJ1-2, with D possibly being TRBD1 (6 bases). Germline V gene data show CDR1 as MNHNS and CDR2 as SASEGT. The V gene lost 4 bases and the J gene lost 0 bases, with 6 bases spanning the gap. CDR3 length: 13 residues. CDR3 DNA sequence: TGTGCCAGCAGTGGGACAGCTAACTATGGCTACACCTTC. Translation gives CASSGTANYGYTF.

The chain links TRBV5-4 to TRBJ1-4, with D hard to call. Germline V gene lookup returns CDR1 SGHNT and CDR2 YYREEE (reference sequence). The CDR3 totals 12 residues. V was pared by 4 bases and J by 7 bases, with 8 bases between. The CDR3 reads CASSPLGEKLFF. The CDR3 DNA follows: TGTGCCAGCAGCCCTCTGGGTGAAAAACTGTTTTTT.

CDR3 in amino acids: CASSLGSSGTGELFF. CDR3 sequence (DNA): TGTGCCAGCAGCTTAGGGTCTAGCGGGACCGGGGAGCTGTTTTTT. V and J are TRBV7-6 and TRBJ2-2; TRBD2 agrees at 8 bases. CDR1 and CDR2 (germline): SGHVS, FNYEAQ. CDR3 length: 15 residues. V shed 1 base and J 5 bases; nucleotides not matched to a gene: 3.

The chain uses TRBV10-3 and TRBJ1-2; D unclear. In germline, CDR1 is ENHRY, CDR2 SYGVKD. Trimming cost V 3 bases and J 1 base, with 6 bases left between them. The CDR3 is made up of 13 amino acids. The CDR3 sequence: CAISEYSNYGYTF. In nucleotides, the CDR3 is TGTGCCATCAGTGAATACAGTAACTATGGCTACACCTTC.

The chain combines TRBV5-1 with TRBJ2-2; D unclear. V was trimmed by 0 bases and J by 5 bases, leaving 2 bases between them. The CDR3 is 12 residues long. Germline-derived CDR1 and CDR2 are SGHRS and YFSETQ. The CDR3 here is CASSLDTGELFF. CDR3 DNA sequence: TGCGCCAGCAGCTTGGATACCGGGGAGCTGTTTTTT.

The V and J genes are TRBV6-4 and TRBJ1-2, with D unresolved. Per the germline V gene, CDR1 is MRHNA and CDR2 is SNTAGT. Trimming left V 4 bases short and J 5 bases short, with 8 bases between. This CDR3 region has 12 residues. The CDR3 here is CASSANGYGYTF. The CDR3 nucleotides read TGTGCCAGCAGTGCCAATGGGTATGGCTACACCTTC.

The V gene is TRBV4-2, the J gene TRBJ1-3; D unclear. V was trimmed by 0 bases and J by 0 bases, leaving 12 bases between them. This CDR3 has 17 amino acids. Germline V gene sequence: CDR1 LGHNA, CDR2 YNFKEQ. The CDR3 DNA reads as TGTGCCAGCAGCCAAGATGACCGCCGCCACTCTGGAAACACCATATATTTT. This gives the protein CASSQDDRRHSGNTIYF.

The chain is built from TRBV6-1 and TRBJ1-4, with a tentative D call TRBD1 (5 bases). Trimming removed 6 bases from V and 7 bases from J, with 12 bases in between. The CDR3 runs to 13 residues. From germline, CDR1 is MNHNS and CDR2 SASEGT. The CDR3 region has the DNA TGTGCCAGCAGGACAGAAACGACTGAAAAACTGTTTTTT. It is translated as CASRTETTEKLFF.

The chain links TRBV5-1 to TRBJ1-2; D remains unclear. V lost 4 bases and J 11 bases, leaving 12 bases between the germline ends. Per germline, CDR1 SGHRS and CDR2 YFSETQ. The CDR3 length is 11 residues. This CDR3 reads CASSLGPSYTF. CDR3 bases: TGCGCCAGCAGCCTCGGACCCTCTTACACCTTC.

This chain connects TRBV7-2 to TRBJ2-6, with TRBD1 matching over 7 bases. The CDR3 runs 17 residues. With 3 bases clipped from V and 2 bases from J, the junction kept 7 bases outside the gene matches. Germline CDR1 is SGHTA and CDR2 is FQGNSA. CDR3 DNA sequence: TGTGCCAGCAGCTTCCAGGGGGTCGGGGCTGGGGCCAACGTCCTGACTTTC. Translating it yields CASSFQGVGAGANVLTF.

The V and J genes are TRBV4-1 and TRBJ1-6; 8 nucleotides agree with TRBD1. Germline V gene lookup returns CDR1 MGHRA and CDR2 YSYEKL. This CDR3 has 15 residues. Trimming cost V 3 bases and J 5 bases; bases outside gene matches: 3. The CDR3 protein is CASSHPDRDNSPLHF. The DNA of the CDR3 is TGCGCCAGCAGCCACCCGGACAGGGATAATTCACCCCTCCACTTT.

The CDR3 DNA reads as TGTGCCAGCAGCCTCGGACTAGCGGGGGGCTTGTGGCAGTTCTTC. This sequence encodes CASSLGLAGGLWQFF. The chain has TRBV11-2 and TRBJ2-1; TRBD2 agrees at 14 bases. The germline V gene encodes CDR1 SGHAT and CDR2 FQNNGV. There are 15 residues in the CDR3. Germline trimming cut 5 bases from V and 12 bases from J; bases unmatched to any gene: 9.